This T cell receptor (beta chain) was recovered during a study of T cell responses to AZD1222 COVID-19 vaccine (dated by TCRdb to the early 2020s). The study in broad terms: Because spike-specific TCR depth and breadth did not differ between the two schedules, AZD1222 recipients who got a second dose at roughly 4 weeks were pooled with those who got a second dose at roughly 12 weeks. A total of approximately 240 trial participants underwent TCR sequencing, of whom nearly 210 had received two doses of AZD1222 and around 25 had received two doses of the MenACWY control vaccine. Trial participants were enrolled into age subgroups of 18-55, 56-69 and 70-plus years, which contained about 150, 27 and 61 TCR-sequenced participants, respectively. The paper as a whole reports these results and caveats: Participants were mostly white British and included more females than males, and it was suggested by the authors that clonal diversity may have been underestimated. Because no samples from the day 14 peak response were available, repertoires could be characterized only after the peak T cell response. Conclusions about previously exposed vaccinees are limited, since just a handful of AZD1222 recipients were seropositive for SARS-CoV-2 at baseline. A significant rise in spike-specific TCR breadth and depth was observed after two AZD1222 doses relative to day 0 and relative to MenACWY recipients. Nearly half of unique spike-specific TCRs reportedly recognized epitopes outside regions mutated in the B.1.351 and B.1.1.7 variants. The whole spike protein was spanned by vaccine-associated CD4 TCRs, and dominant responses were seen in regions 160-218 and 743-854. In the small 56-69-year group, the increase in depth fell short of significance, most likely because of low power.

This sample's time point label indicates: baseline before first vaccination. The vaccinee samples were drawn from two UK trials, COV001 and COV002, one of which was a single-blind randomized controlled phase 2/3 trial testing AZD1222 (ChAdOx1 nCoV-19) in healthy adults. For TCRbeta chain sequencing, PBMC samples were collected from trial participants at day 0 and at day 28 after the second dose. Of note for this clone: It has no known antigen specificity. No quality values exist for individual bases; no much larger clone is one base distant.

The CDR3 regions of human TCRbeta chains were analyzed by immunosequencing. As for the authors' bioinformatics: TCRs in the repertoires were compared against a reference library of SARS-CoV-2-specific TCRs that had been generated with the MIRA antigen-specificity platform. Breadth was defined as the fraction of unique TCRs that were SARS-CoV-2-associated, and depth was defined as the fraction of total T cells that were SARS-CoV-2-associated. Each spike-specific TCR was assigned to its reactive spike region and to a CD4 or CD8 class using the MIRA data. Log10-transformed breadth and depth values were compared by one-way ANOVA with Sidak's multiple comparisons tests. Held by TCRdb, this immuneACCESS table contains in-frame sequences only and omits some clones. Under half of the omission traces to an unresolved V gene where checked; the cause of the rest is unknown. V and J calls and clone size are copied from that table; D and trimming were computed from the DNA. The sample data list approximately 120,000 clones, and approximately 87% of these were observed just once. The ten biggest clones cover over 9.5% of the sample.

Including cysteine and phenylalanine, the CDR3 has 15 amino acids. The read is trimmed to its CDR3 DNA, 45 bases read in frame from base 1. The germline ends are 13 bases apart after V is trimmed by 4 bases and J by 4 bases. The germline V gene (reference sequence) specifies PRHDT as CDR1 and FYEKMQ as CDR2. The TCR was taken from an adult in good health. Material: peripheral blood, obtained on day 0 of AZD1222 vaccination. This sequence uses TRBV13 and TRBJ1-4, with the D gene call left open. DNA sequence: TGTGCCAGCAGCTCAACCGGGAACTATAATGAAAAACTGTTTTTT. It specifies CASSSTGNYNEKLFF.